The 3 T cell receptor beta chains below were found in one sample sequenced in a study of cytomegalovirus exposure and HLA in healthy donors. Researchers ran the PCR with 60 Vbeta and 13 Jbeta primers. The protocol was immunoSEQ multiplex PCR, while the TCRdb copy is restricted to in-frame clones and leaves out a portion. The sample lists 100,000 to 150,000 clones; approximately 85% were seen once. Material for sequencing was PBMCs. These receptors came from a boy between 5 and 17 years old in good health and CMV-seronegative.

This chain joins TRBV11-1 and TRBJ2-7; 10 bases are shared with TRBD1. After removal of 1 base from V and 4 bases from J, the junction contained 7 bases not matched to a gene. The CDR3 has 16 residues. Germline V gene sequence: CDR1 SGHAT, CDR2 FQDESV (reference sequence). CDR3 sequence reads: CASSLEGQGRRYEQYF. The DNA for the CDR3 is TGTGCCAGCAGCTTAGAGGGACAGGGGAGACGATACGAGCAGTACTTC.

CDR3 protein: CASSQDRTASTDTQYF. The DNA of the CDR3 is TGCGCCAGCAGCCAAGATAGAACAGCTAGCACAGATACGCAGTATTTT. This chain links TRBV4-3 with TRBJ2-3; D not resolved. V lost 0 bases, J lost 0 bases, and 10 bases lay in between. In germline, CDR1 is LGHNA, CDR2 YSLEER. The CDR3 contains 16 residues.

The genes are TRBV4-1 and TRBJ2-3; D remains unclear. The V end was cut by 2 bases, the J end by 4 bases, with 13 bases between. Germline V gene data show CDR1 as MGHRA and CDR2 as YSYEKL. The CDR3 contains 15 residues. The CDR3 region is CASSQLTESPDTQYF. In DNA, the CDR3 is TGCGCCAGCAGCCAACTGACTGAGTCTCCAGATACGCAGTATTTT.